This T cell receptor beta chain comes out of a study of blood T cell repertoires in COVID-19. Study summary: Both acute and convalescent COVID-19 samples were obtained from the United States, Italy and Spain.

In the authors' methods: It was from reference gene primer amplification that nucleated cell counts were estimated. TCRdb keeps only in-frame clones here, not all; method: immunoSEQ multiplex PCR. The V and J calls and clone size were taken over from that table, and D and trimming were inferred from the DNA. The table has 150,000 to 180,000 clones, roughly four fifths seen once. Losses at the gene ends were 4 bases for V and 7 bases for J; bases not matched to a gene: 10. This CDR3 contains 15 residues. Germline-derived CDR1 and CDR2 are SGHAT and FQDESV (reference sequence). Sequenced: peripheral blood. This TCR was recovered from a woman aged 60 to 75 with COVID-19, enrolled during active disease. The chain links TRBV11-1 to TRBJ2-4, with 7 bases lining up with TRBD1. The CDR3 region has the DNA TGTGCCAGCAGCTCCGGGACAGTTGTTCGGAACATTCAGTACTTC. Protein product: CASSSGTVVRNIQYF.